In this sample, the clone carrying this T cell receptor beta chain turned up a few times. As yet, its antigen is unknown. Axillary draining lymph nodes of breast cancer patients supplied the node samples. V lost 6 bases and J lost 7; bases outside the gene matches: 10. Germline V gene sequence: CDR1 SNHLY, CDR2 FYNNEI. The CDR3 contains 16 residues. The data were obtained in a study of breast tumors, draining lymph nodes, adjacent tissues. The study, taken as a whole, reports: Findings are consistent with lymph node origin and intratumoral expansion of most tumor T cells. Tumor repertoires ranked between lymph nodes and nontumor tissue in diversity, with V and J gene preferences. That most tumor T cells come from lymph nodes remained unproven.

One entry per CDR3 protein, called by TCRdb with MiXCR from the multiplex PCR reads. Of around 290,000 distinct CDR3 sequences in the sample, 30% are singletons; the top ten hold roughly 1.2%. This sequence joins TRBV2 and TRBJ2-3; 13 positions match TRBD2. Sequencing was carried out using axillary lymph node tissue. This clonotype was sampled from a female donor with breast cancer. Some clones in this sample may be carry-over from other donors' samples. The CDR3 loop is CASSDPLAGGPNTQYF. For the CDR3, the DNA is TGTGCCAGCAGCGATCCACTAGCGGGAGGGCCAAATACGCAGTATTTT. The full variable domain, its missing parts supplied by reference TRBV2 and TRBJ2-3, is EPEVTQTPSHQVTQMGQEVILRCVPISNHLYFYWYRQILGQKVEFLVSFYNNEISEKSEIFDDQFSVERPDGSNFTLKIRSTKLEDSAMYFCASSDPLAGGPNTQYFGPGTRLTVL.